This T cell receptor beta chain was obtained from a study of blood T cell repertoires in COVID-19. Study-level information: Samples came from the United States, Italy and Spain, spanning acute and convalescent COVID-19. The cDNA or gDNA used as material had been derived from T cells, B-cell-depleted T cells, or PBMCs.

With V trimmed by 1 base and J by 2 bases, 2 bases remained unmatched. Germline CDR1 and CDR2: SGHTA and FQGNSA. The CDR3 is 15 residues long. Original analysis: Amplification of reference gene primers was used by the study to estimate nucleated cell counts. Data came from immunoSEQ multiplex PCR; TCRdb stores just in-frame clones and leaves some out. The DNA gave D and trimming, while V, J and clone size come from that table. The sample includes about 27,000 clones, roughly 91% seen only once; the top ten take about a sixth. The receptor was derived from a human donor with active COVID-19. The donor label of this sample is uncertain. This chain joins TRBV7-2 and TRBJ2-3; the match to TRBD2 covers 8 bases. What was sequenced was peripheral blood. CDR3 in amino acids: CASSLETSDTDTQYF. DNA for the CDR3: TGTGCCAGCAGCTTAGAGACTAGCGACACAGATACGCAGTATTTT.